The T cell receptor beta chain under discussion was sequenced for a study of PD-L1 blockade in urothelial cancer. The method was immunoSEQ multiplex PCR; TCRdb's version includes in-frame clones alone and lacks a portion of them. Altogether 70,000 to 95,000 clones are present, over 80% being singletons, with the ten largest covering 2% to 2.5%. Time point here: pretreatment peripheral blood. Trimming shortened V by 0 bases and J by 2 bases, and 14 bases separated the two germline ends. Germline V gives CDR1 MNHEY, CDR2 SVGAGI. The CDR3 loop spans 16 amino acids. The clonotype originates from a man aged 55-75 years with urothelial cancer. The chain carries TRBV6-5 and TRBJ2-7, with D possibly TRBD2 on 6 matching bases. The sample here was PBMCs, taken around atezolizumab (anti-PD-L1) treatment. Written as DNA, the CDR3 is TGTGCCAGCAGTTACTCGCGGGGTCTGTCCCCCTACGAGCAGTACTTC. Encoded protein: CASSYSRGLSPYEQYF.